This TCR beta chain appears in the sequencing data of a study of T cell responses to AZD1222 COVID-19 vaccine. This CDR3 has 13 residues. V dropped 4 bases and J dropped 13 bases, with 16 bases sitting between them. Germline V gene lookup returns CDR1 SGHAT and CDR2 FQNNGV. Study-wide points: Nearly half of spike-specific TCRs reportedly go after variant regions that carry no mutations. Dominant at 160-218 and 743-854, vaccine-associated CD4 TCRs also spanned spike. There were mostly white British donors and more females than males, and clonal diversity was possibly underestimated.

Doses given second, at about 4 or about 12 weeks, were pooled. The repertoire was sequenced with immunoSEQ multiplex PCR; TCRdb's copy has only in-frame clones and lacks some. The repertoire holds 95,000 to 150,000 clones, under 95% seen once, with 5% in the top ten. Worth noting for this clone: The target antigen is unknown.

The clonotype originates from an adult who received the AZD1222 COVID-19 vaccine. This rearrangement joins TRBV11-2 to TRBJ1-4, with TRBD1 as a possible D gene (5 bases). Source: peripheral blood, taken 28 days after the second AZD1222 dose. CDR3: CASSSPITGGLFF. The CDR3 coding sequence is TGTGCCAGCAGCTCCCCGATCACGGGGGGACTGTTTTTT.